Listed here is a single TCR beta chain. The antigen is unknown. The data were obtained in a study of graft-versus-host responses after intestinal transplantation. Study summary: Each recipient received a multivisceral, liver-intestinal, or isolated intestinal graft. Study-wide results and caveats: Graft-versus-host to host-versus-graft clonal ratios in allografts were high in patients with graft-donor T cell macrochimerism. There was an association between peak levels of circulating GvH clones and early post-transplant HvG declines.

Assay: immunoSEQ multiplex PCR; the TCRdb copy retains only in-frame clones and omits some. The sample consists of some 100,000 clones, approximately 90% of them appearing once. The CDR3 has 15 residues. Per the germline V gene, CDR1 is SGHRS and CDR2 is YFSETQ. The trim removed 8 bases at V and 1 base at J, leaving 7 bases unmatched. This clonotype originated in a human donor who received an intestinal transplant. The V and J genes are TRBV5-1 and TRBJ2-5; 11 bases fit TRBD2. This specimen consisted of unstimulated CD8+ T cells sorted from spleen or lymph node cells, obtained before intestinal transplant. This CDR3 is CASRGLADAQETQYF. The CDR3 bases are TGCGCCAGTAGGGGACTAGCGGATGCCCAAGAGACCCAGTACTTC.